This entry concerns a single T cell receptor (beta chain). The antigen it binds to is not known. Nothing much larger sits one base from this clone, and base qualities are not available. One collaborating source in Seattle enrolled patients during active infection and followed them longitudinally through the course of disease. Each collaborating institution followed its own protocols to collect whole blood in K2EDTA tubes. For TCRbeta analysis, collaborators shipped samples in one of three forms: frozen whole blood, isolated PBMCs, or DNA extracted from either of those sample types. TCRbeta CDR3 regions were amplified from genomic DNA using the immunoSEQ Assay, a bias-controlled multiplex PCR. As for the original processing: Nucleated cell counts per sample were estimated from amplification of reference gene primers within the assay. Sequence reads were collapsed and filtered to measure the absolute abundance of every unique TCRbeta CDR3 rearrangement. For each sample, productive Simpson clonality was calculated as the square root of Simpson's diversity index across productive rearrangements. Drawn from immuneACCESS, this table holds only the in-frame rearrangements with V and J called that TCRdb kept. Clones are partly lost; checked studies trace under half to an unresolved V gene and leave the rest unexplained. V and J calls and clone size are copied from that table; D and trimming were computed from the DNA. The sample records 100,000 to 150,000 clones, approximately 90% of which are singletons. The top ten hold about 1.9% of the sample.

Trimmed from V: 5 bases; trimmed from J: 2 bases; junction bases lacking a gene match: 8. The germline V gene (reference sequence) sets CDR1 to MNHNY and CDR2 to SVGAGI. Measured from the cysteine to the phenylalanine, the CDR3 is 17 residues long. CDR3 DNA only is kept here, 51 bases in frame from base 1. The data were taken from a study of blood T cell repertoires in COVID-19 (dated by TCRdb to about 2020). For context, the study as a whole: The collaborator samples originated in the United States, Italy and Spain and spanned the acute and convalescent phases of COVID-19. The material from the prospective study consisted of cDNA or gDNA derived from T cells, B-cell-depleted T cells, or PBMCs. The dataset comprised deeply sampled blood TCRbeta repertoires from subjects exposed to, actively infected with, or recovered from COVID-19. The repertoires were released in a freely available public database meant as a resource for research on the immune response to SARS-CoV-2. The samples were drawn from two sources: the first 160 participants of the ongoing ImmuneRACE study, and 950 to 1,500 subjects contributed by 6 global collaborators. Nearly every sample came with metadata listing a de-identified subject ID, COVID-19 status, age in years and sex. Where available, HLA class I and class II types were obtained from metadata supplied by the sample provider rather than from assay-based typing.

The study at large found these results: The quantity of clinical and demographic metadata differed by source and by participant and was supplied without curation.

The chain links TRBV6-6 with TRBJ1-5, and 11 junctional nucleotides match TRBD1. Sequencing used peripheral blood. This sequence was found in a man between 50 and 59 years old with COVID-19, enrolled during active disease. The nucleotides are TGTGCCAGCAGTCGGACAGGGGGCGCGGTTGGCAATCAGCCCCAGCATTTT. Protein translation: CASSRTGGAVGNQPQHF.